The clone carrying this TCR beta chain has a count of ten or more. Its antigen is unidentified. This sample is drawn from a study of identical twins. Via MiXCR, TCRdb re-called the 5' RACE reads, giving one row per CDR3 protein. This sample has 200,000 to 250,000 distinct CDR3 sequences, with roughly 13% found just once. Broader study findings: Invariant T cells like MAIT and iNKT could partly confound the zero-insertion analyses. Beta clonotypes that were abundant in cord blood contained fewer insertions, a pattern absent from memory repertoires. Conclusions leaned on cross-sectional statistical analysis and did not track the same donors over time.

This same sample was also part of a study on yellow fever vaccine responses in identical twins. Turning to that study: Twins' vaccine T cell response reportedly gave the appearance of partial convergence and partial personalization.

Source material: memory (CD45RO+) T cells sorted from blood. This receptor was taken from a woman younger than 35 in good health.

CDR3 in DNA: TGCGCCAGCAGCGGCAGGTCGGGTACCACCGGGGAGCTGTTTTTT. This sequence encodes CASSGRSGTTGELFF. This chain connects TRBV5-1 to TRBJ2-2; D not certain. Germline values: CDR1 SGHRS, CDR2 YFSETQ. The CDR3 loop spans 15 amino acids. V shed 4 bases and J shed 4 bases, with 14 bases lying between them.